One and the same sample provided the 23 T cell receptor beta chains below, sequenced in a study of blood T cell repertoires in COVID-19. TCRdb's copy holds only in-frame clones and misses some; the assay was immunoSEQ multiplex PCR. The sample yields about 40,000 clones, around 85% seen once. Input material: peripheral blood. The source of these receptors is a man older than 75 with active or convalescent COVID-19.

The sample holds one count of this clone. The genes are TRBV9 and TRBJ2-1; a possible D gene is TRBD2 (6 bases). This CDR3 comprises 14 residues. The germline V gene has CDR1 SGDLS and CDR2 YYNGEE. V shed 0 bases and J shed 5 bases, with 9 bases lying between them. The CDR3 bases are TGTGCCAGCAGCGTAGTGGAGGGGAACAATGAGCAGTTCTTC. Amino acid sequence: CASSVVEGNNEQFF.

The J gene is TRBJ1-2, the V gene TRBV6-1; D not resolved. The CDR3 has 14 residues. The germline CDR1 and CDR2 sequences are MNHNS and SASEGT. V was pared by 1 base and J by 8 bases, with 14 bases between. The DNA of the CDR3 is TGTGCCAGCAGTGAAGTGCCAGCCAGGTTCGGCTACACCTTC. Protein: CASSEVPARFGYTF.

The V call is TRBV27, the J call TRBJ1-1; 7 nucleotides agree with TRBD1. The CDR3 is 14 amino acids. The J segment lost 5 bases and the V segment lost 5 bases, leaving 8 bases of the junction unmatched. In germline, CDR1 is MNHEY, CDR2 SMNVEV (reference sequence). The CDR3 sequence: CASSERQGITEAFF. The CDR3 coding sequence is TGTGCCAGCAGTGAACGACAGGGAATAACTGAAGCTTTCTTT.

The chain uses TRBV4-3 and TRBJ1-3; 7 bases fit TRBD1. The germline gives CDR1 LGHNA, CDR2 YSLEER. The CDR3 extends over 17 amino acids. The ends lost 4 bases at V and 6 bases at J; junction bases unmatched: 15. CDR3 sequence reads: CASSLVWGPGGENTIYF. CDR3 coding DNA: TGCGCCAGCAGCCTAGTTTGGGGGCCAGGGGGTGAAAACACCATATATTTT.

This chain connects TRBV5-6 to TRBJ2-5; D is possibly TRBD2 (6 bases). V lost 3 bases and J 5 bases, leaving 23 bases between the germline ends. The CDR3 runs to 17 residues. In germline, CDR1 is SGHDT, CDR2 YYEEEE. The DNA of the CDR3 is TGTGCCAGCAGCTCTTGGGAGGAGAGGAGAAAAGTGGAGACCCAGTACTTC. It translates to CASSSWEERRKVETQYF.

The chain has TRBV5-5 and TRBJ2-7; maybe TRBD2 (6 bases). V dropped 0 bases and J dropped 7 bases, with 17 bases sitting between them. The CDR3 runs to 15 residues. CDR1 is SGHKS, CDR2 YYEKEE, per germline (reference sequence). CDR3 nucleotide sequence: TGTGCCAGCAGCTTGGTGTTATTGCAAGGGAGGGAGCAGTACTTC. The encoded protein is CASSLVLLQGREQYF.

This chain links TRBV7-7 with TRBJ2-2; no clear D. Trimming shortened V by 1 base and J by 4 bases, and 13 bases separated the two germline ends. CDR1 is SSHAT, CDR2 FNYEAQ, per germline (reference sequence). This CDR3 is built from 16 residues. Here the CDR3 reads CASSLGGYPGTGELFF. In nucleotides, the CDR3 is TGTGCCAGCAGCTTAGGAGGCTACCCGGGCACCGGGGAGCTGTTTTTT.

The J gene is TRBJ2-2, the V gene TRBV29-1; the match to TRBD1 covers 8 bases. This CDR3 contains 15 residues. With V trimmed by 4 bases and J by 6 bases, 10 bases remained unmatched. Germline V gives CDR1 SQVTM, CDR2 ANQGSEA. This CDR3 reads CSVVGQGARPGELFF. The DNA of the CDR3 is TGCAGCGTTGTCGGTCAGGGGGCGCGTCCCGGGGAGCTGTTTTTT.

The CDR3 DNA sequence: TGTGCCAGCAGTGAAGTTGGGCAGGGGGCAAAGTCCTACGAGCAGTACTTC. The encoded protein is CASSEVGQGAKSYEQYF. The rearrangement uses TRBV2 and TRBJ2-7; TRBD1 matches at 8 bases. The CDR3 has 17 amino acids. The V and J ends lost 1 base and 1 base, in that order; junction bases with no gene match: 9. CDR1 is SNHLY, CDR2 FYNNEI, per germline.

The V gene is TRBV5-6, the J gene TRBJ2-5, with 8 nucleotides matching TRBD2. Germline V gene sequence: CDR1 SGHDT, CDR2 YYEEEE. With 0 bases clipped from V and 4 bases from J, the junction kept 2 bases outside the gene matches. The CDR3 sequence is 14 residues long. DNA for the CDR3: TGTGCCAGCAGCTTGGGGCTAGCGGGAGAGACCCAGTACTTC. Its protein is CASSLGLAGETQYF.

The chain employs TRBV4-3 and TRBJ1-6; possibly TRBD1 for D (6 bases). Germline CDR1 is LGHNA and CDR2 is YSLEER. Trimming shortened V by 0 bases and J by 3 bases, and 18 bases separated the two germline ends. The CDR3 is made up of 19 amino acids. CDR3 amino acids: CASSQEPPGGYSYNSPLHF. In DNA, the CDR3 is TGCGCCAGCAGCCAAGAGCCGCCTGGGGGCTATAGCTATAATTCACCCCTCCACTTT.

Concerning this clone: The same CDR3 is also encoded by other DNA sequences in this sample. This chain links TRBV4-3 with TRBJ2-5; D perhaps matches TRBD2 (5 bases). Between the trimmed V and J ends, which lost 0 bases and 4 bases, there was a span of 9 bases. The CDR3 extends over 14 amino acids. Germline CDR1 LGHNA, CDR2 YSLEER. The CDR3 reads CASSQDTSRETQYF. The CDR3 region has the DNA TGCGCCAGCAGCCAAGATACTAGTCGAGAGACCCAGTACTTC.

This chain links TRBV7-2 with TRBJ2-4; no clear D. The CDR3 has 15 amino acids. V was clipped by 2 bases and J by 6 bases, with 14 bases between them. The germline CDR1 and CDR2 sequences are SGHTA and FQGNSA. The CDR3 DNA is TGTGCCAGCAGCTTAACGCATGACGCGGCAAACATTCAGTACTTC. It specifies CASSLTHDAANIQYF.

The chain couples TRBV28 to TRBJ1-2; D might be TRBD1 (5 bases). This CDR3 is 14 amino acids long. Germline CDR1 is MDHEN and CDR2 is SYDVKM. V lost 3 bases and J 8 bases, leaving 16 bases between the germline ends. In DNA form, the CDR3 reads TGTGCCAGCAGTTTCTCCACTTGGGCAGGGGGCTACACCTTC. Amino acid sequence: CASSFSTWAGGYTF.

V gene TRBV5-4 combines with J gene TRBJ2-1; 12 bases map to TRBD2. CDR3 size: 16 residues. The V gene's germline CDR1 is SGHNT and CDR2 YYREEE (reference sequence). Unmatched junction bases numbered 10, after V lost 4 bases and J lost 8 bases. The CDR3 sequence: CASSTYLAGGHDEQFF. The DNA of the CDR3 is TGTGCCAGCAGCACCTACCTAGCGGGGGGGCACGATGAGCAGTTCTTC.

V gene TRBV7-8 combines with J gene TRBJ1-2, with TRBD1 matching over 7 bases. This CDR3 region has 14 residues. From germline, CDR1 is SGHVS and CDR2 FQNEAQ. The V and J ends lost 2 bases and 4 bases, in that order; junction bases with no gene match: 4. CDR3 amino acids: CASSLNRGVYGYTF. In DNA form, the CDR3 reads TGTGCCAGCAGCTTAAACAGGGGAGTCTATGGCTACACCTTC.

This chain connects TRBV5-1 to TRBJ1-1; 7 bases agree with TRBD1. V lost 4 bases and J lost 4; bases outside the gene matches: 4. CDR1 SGHRS and CDR2 YFSETQ come from the germline V gene. The CDR3 is 13 amino acids. CDR3 loop: CASSPGTATEAFF. The CDR3 nucleotides are TGCGCCAGCAGCCCCGGGACAGCCACTGAAGCTTTCTTT.

The rearrangement uses TRBV18 and TRBJ2-2; the match to TRBD1 covers 7 bases. Germline-derived CDR1 and CDR2 are KGHSH and LQKENI. The V segment lost 0 bases and the J segment 6 bases; nucleotides outside the gene matches: 7. CDR3 size: 16 residues. This CDR3 is CASSPPKQGVSGELFF. The CDR3 DNA sequence: TGTGCCAGCTCACCACCGAAGCAGGGGGTGTCCGGGGAGCTGTTTTTT.

This chain links TRBV7-2 with TRBJ2-7; possibly TRBD1 for D (6 bases). The length of the CDR3 is 16 residues. CDR1 and CDR2 (germline): SGHTA, FQGNSA. The V end was cut by 3 bases, the J end by 5 bases, with 20 bases between. The CDR3 DNA sequence: TGTGCCAGCAGCTTCAGGGGCTGGGAAGTTTCCCACGAGCAGTACTTC. Its translation is CASSFRGWEVSHEQYF.

The gene calls are TRBV11-3 and TRBJ1-2; the D gene is possibly TRBD1 (5 bases). CDR1 and CDR2 from the germline V gene are SGHNT and YENEEA. Trimming took 3 bases from V and 7 from J, leaving 9 bases between them. The CDR3 is made up of 12 amino acids. The chain's CDR3 is CASSLGTSGYTF. The CDR3 DNA sequence: TGTGCCAGCAGCTTGGGGACTAGTGGCTACACCTTC.

The gene calls are TRBV4-3 and TRBJ2-7, with 8 bases fitting TRBD2. Per germline, CDR1 LGHNA and CDR2 YSLEER. The CDR3 has 16 amino acids. J gave up 1 base and V 0 bases, and 5 bases lay outside the gene matches. CDR3 loop: CASSQDTGTSSYEQYF. In DNA form, the CDR3 reads TGCGCCAGCAGCCAAGACACCGGGACTAGTTCCTACGAGCAGTACTTC.

The V and J genes are TRBV6-2 or TRBV6-3 and TRBJ2-1, with D possibly matching TRBD2 (5 bases). This CDR3 has 14 amino acids. The V end lost 3 bases, the J end lost 6 bases, and 12 bases lay between the germline ends. Germline V lookup: CDR1 MNHEY, CDR2 SVGEGT. The CDR3 is CASSYLLAANEQFF. The CDR3 DNA is TGTGCCAGCAGTTATCTGCTAGCAGCCAATGAGCAGTTCTTC.

This clone was detected only once. The V and J genes are TRBV28 and TRBJ1-1; the match to TRBD1 covers 12 bases. Germline-derived CDR1 and CDR2 are MDHEN and SYDVKM. The CDR3 totals 15 residues. Trimming cost V 7 bases and J 6 bases; bases outside gene matches: 9. CDR3 residues: CASIPWGQGAPEAFF. CDR3 bases: TGTGCCAGCATCCCCTGGGGACAGGGGGCCCCTGAAGCTTTCTTT.